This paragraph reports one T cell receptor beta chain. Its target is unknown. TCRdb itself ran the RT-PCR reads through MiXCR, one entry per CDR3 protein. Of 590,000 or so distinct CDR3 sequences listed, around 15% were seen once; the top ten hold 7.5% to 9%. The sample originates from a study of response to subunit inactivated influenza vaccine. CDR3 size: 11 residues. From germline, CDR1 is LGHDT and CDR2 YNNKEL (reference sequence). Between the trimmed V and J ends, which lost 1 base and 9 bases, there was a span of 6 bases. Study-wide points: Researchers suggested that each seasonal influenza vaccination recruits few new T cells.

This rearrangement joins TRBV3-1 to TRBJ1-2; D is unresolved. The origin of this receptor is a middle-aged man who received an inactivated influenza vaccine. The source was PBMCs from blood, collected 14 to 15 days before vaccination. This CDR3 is CASSQVLSYTF. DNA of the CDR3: TGTGCCAGCAGCCAAGTTCTCAGCTACACCTTC.